This entry features one TCR beta chain sequence. The antigen is undetermined. The sample comes from a study of cytomegalovirus exposure and HLA in healthy donors. Study-wide findings and caveats: In a later analysis, specific HLA alleles were associated with 15,000 or so TCR beta sequences at a 0.05 false discovery rate. A highly shared variant cluster was judged a likely technical artifact.

The PCR used 60 Vbeta and 13 Jbeta primers. Clones were sequenced by immunoSEQ multiplex PCR, and TCRdb holds only the in-frame ones, with some missing. The profile shows about 140,000 clones, over 60% of them singletons. The CDR3 has 16 amino acids. In germline, CDR1 is SGHRS, CDR2 YFSETQ. Trimming took 0 bases from V and 5 from J; bases not matched to a gene: 8. The chain has TRBV5-1 and TRBJ2-5; 9 bases agree with TRBD2. The TCR comes from a man in his forties or fifties in good health and CMV-seronegative. The sequencing input was PBMCs. The CDR3 loop reads CASSLEVAGAGETQYF. The DNA of the CDR3 is TGCGCCAGCAGCTTGGAGGTAGCGGGGGCCGGGGAGACCCAGTACTTC.